This T cell receptor (beta chain) comes out of a study of T-cell memory formation after mild COVID-19. Whole-study findings and limits: Later expanders leaned CD4+, whereas clones that contracted between day 15 and 85 were balanced CD4/CD8. Cross-reactive memory seemingly joined, as some responding clones were found in pre-infection memory. SARS-CoV-2 specificity was not confirmed for second-wave clones peaking on day 37.

The CDR3 runs 14 residues. Trimming took off 3 bases at V and 6 bases at J, with 13 bases between the two ends. CDR1 MNHEY and CDR2 SMNVEV come from the germline V gene (reference sequence). Constant-segment-primed 5'RACE gave TCR alpha and TCR beta cDNA libraries with sample barcodes and UMIs. TCRdb recomputed calls from the 5' RACE reads with MiXCR, one row per CDR3 protein. The data hold around 200,000 distinct CDR3 sequences, with roughly a tenth observed a single time. This clonotype was counted a few times. Its antigen is still unknown. The rearrangement uses TRBV27 and TRBJ2-3; unclear D gene. The clonotype comes from a man younger than 35 who had mild COVID-19 (a few samples of this study predate the infection). Cell type and time point are not known. The sequenced material came from PBMCs or a T cell subset sorted from them (not recorded which). The CDR3 bases are TGTGCCAGCAGTTTTTCCTACCGTCCCGATACGCAGTATTTT. Residues: CASSFSYRPDTQYF.